This TCR beta chain was sequenced during a study of blood T cell repertoires in COVID-19. Background on the study: PBMCs, B-cell-depleted T cells, or T cells were the source of the cDNA or gDNA that made up the material.

As originally analysed: Reference gene primers were amplified, and this amplification served to estimate nucleated cell counts. Method: immunoSEQ multiplex PCR; TCRdb's copy keeps in-frame clones and lacks some. Clonal size and the V and J genes are those of that table, whereas D and trimming came from the DNA. Here the sample spans about 190,000 clones, roughly nine tenths being singletons. The receptor was isolated from a man aged 70 or older with active or convalescent COVID-19. The specimen was peripheral blood.

Here the CDR3 reads CASSMGVEDYGYTF. The CDR3 nucleotides are TGCGCCAGCAGCATGGGCGTTGAAGACTATGGCTACACCTTC. The rearrangement joins TRBV5-1 to TRBJ1-2, with D unclear. Germline V gene sequence: CDR1 SGHRS, CDR2 YFSETQ. The CDR3 consists of 14 residues. V lost 4 bases and J lost 3, with 13 bases in between.